What follows are 9 T cell receptor beta chains derived from one specimen sequenced in a study of T cells in Graves' hyperthyroidism and ophthalmopathy. RNA transcripts provided the source from which TCR beta CDR3 regions were amplified. First-round RT-PCR targeting the TCR CDR3 was performed with the HTBI primer set. TCRdb re-called the multiplex PCR reads through MiXCR, storing one row per CDR3 protein. The table includes just under 750,000 distinct CDR3 sequences, under 45% detected once. The sequenced material came from blood. These receptor sequences come from a woman in her 40s with Graves' hyperthyroidism.

Regarding this clonotype: Germline is not matched at one junction end, which may reflect a read error. The V gene is TRBV7-2, the J gene TRBJ1-1, with D possibly TRBD1 on 6 matching bases. Per germline, CDR1 SGHTA and CDR2 FQGNSA. This CDR3 spans 13 amino acids. CDR3 coding DNA: TGTGCCATCAGCCAGGGGAGGAACACTGAAGCTTTCTTT. Its translation: CAISQGRNTEAFF.

Notes on this clonotype: A read error may explain this, as a much larger clone is one base away. The chain links TRBV2 to TRBJ2-3, with D hard to call. CDR1 and CDR2 (germline): SNHLY, FYNNEI. The CDR3 extends over 14 amino acids. DNA for the CDR3: TGTGCCAGCAGTGAAGGTGGCGTCACAGATGCGCAGTATTTT. Protein sequence: CASSEGGVTDAQYF. Supplemented by reference TRBV2 and TRBJ2-3, the full variable domain reads EPEVTQTPSHQVTQMGQEVILRCVPISNHLYFYWYRQILGQKVEFLVSFYNNEISEKSEIFDDQFSVERPDGSNFTLKIRSTKLEDSAMYFCASSEGGVTDAQYFGPGTRLTVL.

With respect to this clonotype: An end of the junction differs from the germline gene, which may be a read error. This chain connects TRBV7-9 to TRBJ2-7; 12 bases are shared with TRBD2. The CDR3 loop spans 15 amino acids. The germline gives CDR1 SEHNR, CDR2 FQNEAQ (reference sequence). This CDR3 is CASSQLAGGPLEQYF. The CDR3 DNA sequence: TGCGCCAGCAGCCAACTAGCGGGGGGCCCCCTCGAGCAGTACTTC. The full variable domain, in which reference TRBV7-9 and TRBJ2-7 provide the parts outside the CDR3, is DTGVSQNPRHKITKRGQNVTFRCDPISEHNRLYWYRQTLGQGPEFLTYFQNEAQLEKSRLLSDRFSAERPKGSFSTLEIQRTEQGDSAMYLCASSQLAGGPLEQYFGPGTRLTVT.

This clonotype was seen repeatedly, ten times or more. The chain combines TRBV20-1 with TRBJ1-5, with TRBD1 as a possible D gene (6 bases). The CDR3 extends over 13 amino acids. V was trimmed by 4 bases and J by 8 bases, leaving 15 bases between them. The germline V gene has CDR1 DFQATT and CDR2 SNEGSKA (reference sequence). The CDR3 DNA reads as TGCAGTGCTACCGGACAGATCAAGGAGCCCCAGCATTTT. It is translated as CSATGQIKEPQHF.

The V call is TRBV7-9, the J call TRBJ1-2, with D uncertain. Germline lookup yields CDR1 SEHNR and CDR2 FQNEAQ (reference sequence). The CDR3 runs 13 residues. The V end lost 11 bases, the J end lost 4 bases, and 17 bases lay between the germline ends. CDR3: CAVSRSRIYGYTF. Written as DNA, the CDR3 is TGTGCCGTCAGCCGATCCCGGATCTATGGCTACACCTTC.

This clonotype was seen many times. The J gene is TRBJ2-7, the V gene TRBV2, with 8 bases matching TRBD1. The germline V gene encodes CDR1 SNHLY and CDR2 FYNNEI. The CDR3 is made up of 13 amino acids. After removal of 4 bases from V and 6 bases from J, the junction contained 5 bases not matched to a gene. CDR3 DNA: TGTGCCAGCAGTGGAGACAGGGGCGGCGAGCAGTACTTC. Translated: CASSGDRGGEQYF.

This clonotype was seen at least ten times. The chain recombines TRBV7-9 with TRBJ1-2; 7 nucleotides match TRBD1. J lost 6 bases, V lost 0 bases, and 4 bases had no gene match. The CDR3 has 14 residues. Germline loops: CDR1 SEHNR, CDR2 FQNEAQ (reference sequence). The CDR3 bases are TGTGCCAGCAGCTTAGCGGAGGGGGCTGATGGCTACACCTTC. Protein product: CASSLAEGADGYTF. Using reference TRBV7-9 and TRBJ1-2 for the parts outside the CDR3, the full variable domain is DTGVSQNPRHKITKRGQNVTFRCDPISEHNRLYWYRQTLGQGPEFLTYFQNEAQLEKSRLLSDRFSAERPKGSFSTLEIQRTEQGDSAMYLCASSLAEGADGYTFGSGTRLTVV.

Note on this clonotype: A much more abundant neighbour one base away suggests this may be a read error. The genes are TRBV10-3 and TRBJ1-6, with 10 bases that match TRBD1. This CDR3 spans 14 amino acids. The junction had 6 bases not matched to a gene; V was cut back by 8 bases and J by 8 bases. The V gene's germline CDR1 is ENHRY and CDR2 SYGVKD. The CDR3 region has the DNA TGTGCCATCGCCATAGGGACAGGGGATTCACCCCTCCACTTT. It is translated as CAIAIGTGDSPLHF.

This clonotype has ten or more counts. The chain carries TRBV7-6 and TRBJ1-3; D remains unclear. The ends were cut back, 5 bases at V and 1 base at J, with 9 bases in the middle. CDR1 is SGHVS and CDR2 is FNYEAQ in the germline V gene. This CDR3 is built from 14 residues. The CDR3 reads CASSPRGSGNTIYF. The CDR3 nucleotides are TGTGCCAGCAGCCCCCGAGGATCTGGAAACACCATATATTTT.